This T cell receptor beta chain comes out of a study of Ad26.COV2.S vaccination and SARS-CoV-2 variants. Study summary: Administration of Ad26.COV2.S was intramuscular, either once or twice 56 days apart. General study points: Recipients given vaccine exceeded placebo recipients in spike-specific TCR breadth.

Clones were sequenced by immunoSEQ multiplex PCR, and TCRdb holds only the in-frame ones, with some missing. The sample shows about 350,000 clones, 80% to 90% of them seen only once. To note about this clone: Antigen specificity is unknown.

Germline loops: CDR1 SQVTM, CDR2 ANQGSEA. Trimming took off 7 bases at V and 0 bases at J, with 12 bases between the two ends. This CDR3 is built from 14 residues. Treatment noted: over 15 received Ad26.COV2.S at low or high dose, single or two shots; about five received placebo; per-sample allocation not given. Samples came from day 63 after the first vaccine or placebo injection. V and J are TRBV29-1 and TRBJ1-4, with no clear D. Sample: peripheral blood, taken in a trial of Ad26.COV2.S vaccine versus placebo. The source of this sequence is a person aged 18-65 years who received the Ad26.COV2.S COVID-19 vaccine or a placebo. The CDR3 sequence: CSASPGTTNEKLFF. The DNA of the CDR3 is TGCAGCGCATCCCCAGGCACAACTAATGAAAAACTGTTTTTT.